This paragraph covers one T cell receptor (beta chain) sequence. The germline gives CDR1 LNHDA, CDR2 SQIVND (reference sequence). This CDR3 spans 15 amino acids. V dropped 3 bases and J dropped 4 bases, with 15 bases sitting between them. The data were taken from a study of regulatory T cells in long-lasting Graves disease. Study background: The term persistent Graves' disease signified upward of 5 years on antithyroid drugs with positive TSH receptor antibodies.

Time point here: persistent/refractory GD, antithyroid drugs over 5 years with positive TRAb. There was RNA extracted from PBMCs, and the TCR library was made from it. An endocrinology department located in Xi'an, China, was where the patients came from. Investigators prepared the TCR beta libraries by applying iRepertoire HTBI primers and Arm-PCR of CDR3 regions. MiXCR, run by TCRdb on the multiplex PCR reads, gives a single entry per CDR3 protein. The sample has almost 350,000 distinct CDR3 sequences, around 20% seen once; the top ten hold 25% to 30%. Sample: peripheral blood mononuclear cells (PBMCs), taken when the disease was refractory, from a patient treated with antithyroid drugs. This sequence was found in a female donor with Graves disease. The J gene is TRBJ1-1, the V gene TRBV19; weak D call: TRBD1 (6 bases). CDR3 loop: CASSINSGESTEAFF. CDR3 DNA sequence: TGTGCCAGTAGTATCAATTCAGGGGAGTCCACTGAAGCTTTCTTT.